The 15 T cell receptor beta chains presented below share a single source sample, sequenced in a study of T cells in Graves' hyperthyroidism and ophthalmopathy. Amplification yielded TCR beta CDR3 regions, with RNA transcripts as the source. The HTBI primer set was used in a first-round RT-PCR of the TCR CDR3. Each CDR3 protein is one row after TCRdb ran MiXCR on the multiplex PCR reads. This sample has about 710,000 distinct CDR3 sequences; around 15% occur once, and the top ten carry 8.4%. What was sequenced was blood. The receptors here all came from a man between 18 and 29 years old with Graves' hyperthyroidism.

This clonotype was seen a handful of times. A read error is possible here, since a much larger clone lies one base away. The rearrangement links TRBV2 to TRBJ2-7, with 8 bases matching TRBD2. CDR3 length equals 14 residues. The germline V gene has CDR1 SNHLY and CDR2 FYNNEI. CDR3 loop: CASSDFGRAYEQCF. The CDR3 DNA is TGTGCCAGCAGTGATTTCGGGAGGGCCTACGAGCAGTGCTTC.

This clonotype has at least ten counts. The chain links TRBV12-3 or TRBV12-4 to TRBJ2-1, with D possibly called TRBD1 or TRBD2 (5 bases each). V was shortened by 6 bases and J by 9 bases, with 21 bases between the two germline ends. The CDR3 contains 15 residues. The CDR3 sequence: CASRRSSPGTSEQFF. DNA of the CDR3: TGTGCCAGCAGGAGATCTAGTCCCGGGACGAGTGAGCAGTTCTTC.

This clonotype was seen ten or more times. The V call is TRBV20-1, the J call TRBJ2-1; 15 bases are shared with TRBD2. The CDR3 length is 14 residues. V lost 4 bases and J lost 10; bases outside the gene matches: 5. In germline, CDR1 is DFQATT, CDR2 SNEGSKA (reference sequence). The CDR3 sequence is CSAKGLAGGREQFF. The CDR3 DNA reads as TGCAGTGCTAAGGGACTAGCGGGAGGTCGGGAGCAGTTCTTC.

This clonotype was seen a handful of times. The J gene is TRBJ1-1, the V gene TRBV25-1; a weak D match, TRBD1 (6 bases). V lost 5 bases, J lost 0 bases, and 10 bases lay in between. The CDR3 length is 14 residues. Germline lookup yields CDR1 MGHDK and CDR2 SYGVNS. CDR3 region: CASSNRALNTEAFF. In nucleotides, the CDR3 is TGTGCCAGCAGTAACAGGGCGTTGAACACTGAAGCTTTCTTT.

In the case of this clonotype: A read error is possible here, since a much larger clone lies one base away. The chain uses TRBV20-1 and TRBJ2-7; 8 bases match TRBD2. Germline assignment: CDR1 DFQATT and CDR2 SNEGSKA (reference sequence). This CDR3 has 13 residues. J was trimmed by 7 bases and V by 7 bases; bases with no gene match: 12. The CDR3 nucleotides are TGCAGTGGGAATAGCGGGGTCTACAATGAGCAGTACTTC. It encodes CSGNSGVYNEQYF.

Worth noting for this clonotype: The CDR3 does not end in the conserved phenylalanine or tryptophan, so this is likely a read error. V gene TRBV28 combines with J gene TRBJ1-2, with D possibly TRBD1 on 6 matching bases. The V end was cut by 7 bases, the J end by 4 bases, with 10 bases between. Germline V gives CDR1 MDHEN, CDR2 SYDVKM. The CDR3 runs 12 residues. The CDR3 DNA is TGTGCCAGCACCCCGGACAGCTATGGCTACACCCTC. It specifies CASTPDSYGYTL.

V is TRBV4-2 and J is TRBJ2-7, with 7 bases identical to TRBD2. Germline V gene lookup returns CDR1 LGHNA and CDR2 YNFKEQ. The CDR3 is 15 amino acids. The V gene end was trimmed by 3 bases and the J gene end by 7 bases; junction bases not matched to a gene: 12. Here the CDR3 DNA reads TGTGCCAGCAGCCAGGGGGGGGAGGGCCTTGAAGAGCAGTACTTC. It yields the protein CASSQGGEGLEEQYF.

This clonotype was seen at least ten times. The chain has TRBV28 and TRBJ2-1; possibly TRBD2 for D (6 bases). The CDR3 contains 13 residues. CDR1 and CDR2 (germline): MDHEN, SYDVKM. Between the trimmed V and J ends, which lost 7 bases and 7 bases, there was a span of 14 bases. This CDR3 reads CASITGDWNEQFF. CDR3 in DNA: TGTGCCAGCATTACGGGAGACTGGAATGAGCAGTTCTTC.

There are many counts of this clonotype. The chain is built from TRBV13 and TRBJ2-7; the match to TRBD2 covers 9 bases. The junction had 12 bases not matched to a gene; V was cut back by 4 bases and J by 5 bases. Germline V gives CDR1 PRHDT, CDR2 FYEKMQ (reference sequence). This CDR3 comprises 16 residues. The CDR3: CASSSLGREGPDEQYF. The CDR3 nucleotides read TGTGCCAGCAGCTCCCTAGGGCGGGAGGGCCCGGACGAGCAGTACTTC.

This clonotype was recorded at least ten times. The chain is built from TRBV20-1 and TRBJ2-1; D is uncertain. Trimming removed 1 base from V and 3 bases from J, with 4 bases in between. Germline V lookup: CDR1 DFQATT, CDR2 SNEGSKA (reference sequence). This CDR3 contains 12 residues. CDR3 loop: CSARGYYNEQFF. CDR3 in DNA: TGCAGTGCTAGAGGATACTACAATGAGCAGTTCTTC.

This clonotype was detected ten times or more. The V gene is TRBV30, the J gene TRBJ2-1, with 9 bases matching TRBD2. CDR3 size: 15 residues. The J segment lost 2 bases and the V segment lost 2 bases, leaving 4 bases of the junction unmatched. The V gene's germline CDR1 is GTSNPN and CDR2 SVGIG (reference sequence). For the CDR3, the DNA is TGTGCCTGGAGTATAGGACTAGCGACCTACAATGAGCAGTTCTTC. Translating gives CAWSIGLATYNEQFF.

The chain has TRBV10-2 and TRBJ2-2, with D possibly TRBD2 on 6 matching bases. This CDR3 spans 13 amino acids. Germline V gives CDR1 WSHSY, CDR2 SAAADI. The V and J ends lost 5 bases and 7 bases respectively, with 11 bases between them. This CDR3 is CASSTWDFGELFF. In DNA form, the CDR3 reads TGCGCCAGCAGTACTTGGGACTTCGGGGAGCTGTTTTTT.

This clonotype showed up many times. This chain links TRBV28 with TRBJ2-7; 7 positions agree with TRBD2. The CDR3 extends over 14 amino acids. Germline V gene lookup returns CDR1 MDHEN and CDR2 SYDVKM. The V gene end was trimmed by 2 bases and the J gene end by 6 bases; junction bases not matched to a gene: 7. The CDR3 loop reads CASSLGSSGGEQYF. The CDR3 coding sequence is TGTGCCAGCAGTTTAGGTAGTTCGGGGGGCGAGCAGTACTTC.

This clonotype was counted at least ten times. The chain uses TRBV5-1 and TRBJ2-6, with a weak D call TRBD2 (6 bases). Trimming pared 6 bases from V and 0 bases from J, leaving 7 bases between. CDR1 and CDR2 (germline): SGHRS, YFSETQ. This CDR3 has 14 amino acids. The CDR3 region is CASTGVSGANVLTF. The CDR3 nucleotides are TGCGCCAGCACGGGGGTCTCTGGGGCCAACGTCCTGACTTTC.

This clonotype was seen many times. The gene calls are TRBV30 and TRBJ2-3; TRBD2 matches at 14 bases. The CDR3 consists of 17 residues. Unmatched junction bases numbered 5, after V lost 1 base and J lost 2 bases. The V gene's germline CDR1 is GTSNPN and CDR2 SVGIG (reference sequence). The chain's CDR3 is CAWSGGLAGENTDTQYF. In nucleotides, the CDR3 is TGTGCCTGGAGTGGGGGACTAGCGGGAGAGAACACAGATACGCAGTATTTT.